This TCR beta chain was recovered during a study of blood T cell repertoires in COVID-19. Looking at the study overall: The analysed material was cDNA or gDNA that came from T cells, B-cell-depleted T cells, or PBMCs.

As originally analysed: Estimation of nucleated cell counts was performed using reference gene primer amplification. Assay: immunoSEQ multiplex PCR; the TCRdb copy retains only in-frame clones and omits some. Clonal size and the V and J genes are those of that table, whereas D and trimming came from the DNA. The table lists just over 250,000 clones, 80% to 90% of them singletons. Donors were grouped by their self-reported clinical history. This CDR3 contains 18 residues. Germline V lookup: CDR1 SGHTA, CDR2 FQGNSA. The V and J ends lost 5 bases and 4 bases, in that order; junction bases with no gene match: 16.

Sequences were obtained from PBMCs or T cells enriched from blood (not recorded which). The gene calls are TRBV7-2 and TRBJ1-1, with 10 bases matching TRBD1. The sequence was obtained from a man aged 25 to 40 with acute COVID-19. The DNA of the CDR3 is TGTGCCAGCAGCGAAGGATTTTTCCGGGACAGGGGTGGCACTGAAGCTTTCTTT. The encoded protein is CASSEGFFRDRGGTEAFF.